This TCR beta chain is from a study of OX40 agonist ivuxolimab in advanced cancers. Study background: Patients receiving dose escalation had hepatocellular carcinoma, melanoma, renal cell or head and neck cancer. Participants, 75% to 85% male, averaged about 56 years of age, ranging from about 23 to 80. Study-level points and caveats: Within 6 weeks, CD4+ and CD8+ blood T cells expanded clonally at 0.1 to 3.0 mg/kg. The authors also found low normalized T-cell clonal expansion in some nonresponders.

Worth noting for this clone: Its antigen is undetermined.

Repertoires were generated with immunoSEQ multiplex PCR, while TCRdb's copy carries only in-frame clones and drops some. Seen here are approximately 94,000 clones, roughly 89% observed once, and the top ten hold approximately 0.81%. The sequence was obtained from an adult with an advanced solid tumor such as melanoma, head and neck, liver or kidney cancer. The material was CD4+ or CD8+ T cells sorted from blood, obtained in a trial of the OX40 agonist ivuxolimab.

The CDR3, as DNA: TGTGCCAGCAGTTTATCAGGACTAGCGGGAGGGCCAGCCGAGCAGTACTTC. It yields the protein CASSLSGLAGGPAEQYF. This chain joins TRBV27 and TRBJ2-7; TRBD2 agrees at 15 bases. The CDR3 is 17 amino acids. V gave up 0 bases and J gave up 6 bases; unmatched junction bases: 6. CDR1 is MNHEY and CDR2 is SMNVEV in the germline V gene (reference sequence).